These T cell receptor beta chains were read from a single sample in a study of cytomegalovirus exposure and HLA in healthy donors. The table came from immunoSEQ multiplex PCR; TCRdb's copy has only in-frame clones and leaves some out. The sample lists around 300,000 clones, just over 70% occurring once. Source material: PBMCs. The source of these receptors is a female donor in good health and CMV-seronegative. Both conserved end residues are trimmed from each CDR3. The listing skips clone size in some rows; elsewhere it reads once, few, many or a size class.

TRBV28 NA ASSFRSYRENYEQY
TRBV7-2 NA ASSSGAGVRQGGYT
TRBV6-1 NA ASSEMSGAGAETQY
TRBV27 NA ASLPSEGANTGELF
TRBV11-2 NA ASSPAGGGETQY
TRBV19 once ASLQGGSGNTIY
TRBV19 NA ASSISPQGDTQY
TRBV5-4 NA ASSPDRAYALH
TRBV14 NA ASSQPSGGPETQY
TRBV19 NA ASSGGYEQY
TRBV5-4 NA ASSPQGVANEQF
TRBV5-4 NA ASSWDRGTQETQY
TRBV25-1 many ASIPGDYGYT
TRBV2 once ASSVERNYGYT
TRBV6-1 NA ASSGDRGGETQY
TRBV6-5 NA ASSLQGGKNTEAF
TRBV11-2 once ASSFGQQNTEAF
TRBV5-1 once ASSLDRRNTGELF
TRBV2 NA ASSERRGRYNEQF
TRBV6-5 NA ATMTGQAYNSPLH
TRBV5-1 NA ASSLEGTAIDTGELF
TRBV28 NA ASSLDRGPNTQY
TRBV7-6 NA ASSARGNQPQH
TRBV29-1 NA SVELAGGPVSYNEQF
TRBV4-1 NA ASSQASRVGEKLF
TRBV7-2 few ASRQSTGVNSGNTIY
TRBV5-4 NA ASSLVQGNEQF
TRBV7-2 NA ASSLGALPGEQY
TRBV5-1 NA ASSPGVEFYGYT
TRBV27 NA ASSSDLGRNTIY
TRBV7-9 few ASSLYATGGNQPQH
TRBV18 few ASSLSQGMAHEQY
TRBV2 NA ASSEDWIGGGSYEQY
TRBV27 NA ASSDTWGQGEGTSGNNEQF
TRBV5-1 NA ASGQEENTDTQY
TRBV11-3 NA ASSQSPEQF
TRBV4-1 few ASSQVDQPQH
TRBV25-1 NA ARSFLAGGHTQY
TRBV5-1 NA ASSPLPGLAGGEETQY
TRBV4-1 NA ASSRDSRREQY
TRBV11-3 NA ASSPGLAGALNEQF
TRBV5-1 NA ASSLGDGQGYEQY
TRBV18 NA ASSPSGLANNEQF
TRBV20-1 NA SEERGETQY
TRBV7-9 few ASSPPRGTGTTEQF
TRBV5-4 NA ASSQGTGVQPQH
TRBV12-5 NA ASGLVNSGDEQY
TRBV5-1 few ASSYAGGQETQY
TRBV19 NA ASTTCTEAF
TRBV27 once ASSLDPTYNEQF
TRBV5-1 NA ASSLPGTGSYEQY
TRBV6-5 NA ASRQAGYYEQY
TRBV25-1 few ASRSIGTPNTGELF
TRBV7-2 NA ASSSQGQPSPAQF
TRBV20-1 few SARGAGGQY